This T cell receptor beta chain was identified during a study of shared clonotypes between healthy human individuals. Study overall: Used for every donor were three CD4 naive, three CD4 memory, two CD8 naive and one CD8 memory plate.

Sequenced by immunoSEQ multiplex PCR; TCRdb stores in-frame clones only, minus some. Here the sample spans about 2.4 million clones, more than 90% being singletons. Negatively enriched CD4+ T cells were divided by CD45RA into naive and memory. As for this clone: Its antigen is currently unknown.

General study findings and limits: With few donors, the genetic and exposure-history diversity represented was limited.

This CDR3 region has 14 residues. The germline V and J ends were trimmed by 1 base and 8 bases, with 12 bases remaining between them. CDR1 and CDR2 from the germline V gene are SGHRS and YFSETQ. The J gene is TRBJ1-4, the V gene TRBV5-1; D gene ambiguous. This clonotype originated in a man younger than 35 in good health. The sequenced material came from naive CD4+ T cells sorted from blood. The subset here: CD45RA+ positively selected. The DNA for the CDR3 is TGCGCCAGCAGCTTGATGGATGCTGGGGAAAAACTGTTTTTT. It codes for CASSLMDAGEKLFF.